A single T cell receptor beta chain is shown here with its context. This record belongs to a study of blood T cell repertoires in COVID-19. Per the original data handling: Amplified reference gene primers provided the basis for estimating nucleated cell counts. The table came from immunoSEQ multiplex PCR; TCRdb's copy has only in-frame clones and leaves some out. From that table come the V and J calls and clone size; the DNA was used to work out D and trimming. The table has some 150,000 clones, roughly 84% seen once; the top ten hold around 5%. The specimen was peripheral blood. The TCR sequence derives from a human donor in a cohort sampled during active COVID-19.

CDR3 residues: CASSDRNSPLHF. The CDR3, as DNA: TGTGCCAGCAGTGACAGAAATTCACCCCTCCACTTT. V and J are TRBV6-1 and TRBJ1-6; D is undetermined. The V gene lost 3 bases and the J gene lost 7 bases, with 4 bases spanning the gap. Germline CDR1 MNHNS, CDR2 SASEGT. The CDR3 is made up of 12 amino acids.